This T cell receptor (beta chain) was observed in a study of shared clonotypes between healthy human individuals. In the study overall: Each donor had three CD4 naive, three CD4 memory, two CD8 naive and one CD8 memory plate.

Study-level findings and limits: The study found about 5.1% of naive CD4 clonotypes shared across several donors. Some clonotypes were shared by all four sorted-subset donors, while others were not shared. The non-shared ones had lower generation probabilities than the shared ones.

The germline V gene encodes CDR1 SGHRS and CDR2 YFSETQ. Trimming at V came to 4 bases and at J to 7 bases, leaving 6 bases not matched to a gene. CDR3 length equals 14 residues. Here immunoSEQ multiplex PCR was the method, and the copy in TCRdb shows in-frame clones only, minus some. In the table there are roughly 770,000 clones, 96% of which are singletons. Of note for this clone: Its matching antigen is unknown.

Naivety among CD8 cells was defined by CD45RO negativity and positive CCR7 selection, thereby excluding terminally differentiated effector memory CD45RA+ cells. The TCR originated in a young man in good health. The sequencing input was naive CD8+ T cells sorted from blood. The genes are TRBV5-1 and TRBJ2-7, with 12 positions matching TRBD1. This CDR3 reads CASSKGQGAQEQYF. CDR3 DNA: TGCGCCAGCAGCAAGGGACAGGGGGCTCAAGAGCAGTACTTC.